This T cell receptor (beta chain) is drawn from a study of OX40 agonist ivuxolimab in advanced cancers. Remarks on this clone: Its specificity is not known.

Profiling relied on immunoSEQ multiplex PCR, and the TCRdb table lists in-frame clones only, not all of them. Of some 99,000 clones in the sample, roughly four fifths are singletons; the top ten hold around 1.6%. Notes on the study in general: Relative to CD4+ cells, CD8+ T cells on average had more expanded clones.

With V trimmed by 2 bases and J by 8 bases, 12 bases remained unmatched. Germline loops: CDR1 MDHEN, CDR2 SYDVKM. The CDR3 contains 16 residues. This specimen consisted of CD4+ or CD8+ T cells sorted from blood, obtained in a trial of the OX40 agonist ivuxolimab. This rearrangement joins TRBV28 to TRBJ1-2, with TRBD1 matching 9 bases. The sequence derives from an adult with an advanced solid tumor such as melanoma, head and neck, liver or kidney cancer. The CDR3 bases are TGTGCCAGCAGTTTACCGCTCGGGACAGGGCCGACGGGCTACACCTTC. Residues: CASSLPLGTGPTGYTF.